This T cell receptor (beta chain) came from a study of cytomegalovirus exposure and HLA in healthy donors. Study summary: Later, an analysis reported that the 100 to 150 validation repertoires had used the same platform as the 550 to 750 first-cohort repertoires.

The CDR3 extends over 16 amino acids. V was trimmed by 6 bases and J by 0 bases, leaving 15 bases between them. The germline CDR1 and CDR2 sequences are LNHDA and SQIVND (reference sequence). Comments on this clone: Its matching antigen is unknown.

General study results and limits: Diagnosis of cytomegalovirus status made by the classifier reportedly showed high specificity and sensitivity. Most TCR sequences were uncommon, yet certain public TCRs appeared in many donors. Altogether, 160 or so TCR beta chains were recorded as cytomegalovirus-associated.

Sequencing was performed with immunoSEQ multiplex PCR; in TCRdb, only in-frame clones are kept and a portion is missing. The sample shows roughly 100,000 clones, about 95% of them seen only once. This clonotype was obtained from a woman aged 18-35 years in good health and CMV-seronegative. The rearrangement uses TRBV19 and TRBJ1-3, with unresolved D. What was sequenced was PBMCs. CDR3 nucleotide sequence: TGTGCCAGTAGACCCGTGGCGGAGCTCTCTGGAAACACCATATATTTT. Encoded protein: CASRPVAELSGNTIYF. The full variable domain, rest sourced from reference TRBV19 and TRBJ1-3, is DGGITQSPKYLFRKEGQNVTLSCEQNLNHDAMYWYRQDPGQGLRLIYYSQIVNDFQKGDIAEGYSVSREKKESFPLTVTSAQKNPTAFYLCASRPVAELSGNTIYFGEGSWLTVV.